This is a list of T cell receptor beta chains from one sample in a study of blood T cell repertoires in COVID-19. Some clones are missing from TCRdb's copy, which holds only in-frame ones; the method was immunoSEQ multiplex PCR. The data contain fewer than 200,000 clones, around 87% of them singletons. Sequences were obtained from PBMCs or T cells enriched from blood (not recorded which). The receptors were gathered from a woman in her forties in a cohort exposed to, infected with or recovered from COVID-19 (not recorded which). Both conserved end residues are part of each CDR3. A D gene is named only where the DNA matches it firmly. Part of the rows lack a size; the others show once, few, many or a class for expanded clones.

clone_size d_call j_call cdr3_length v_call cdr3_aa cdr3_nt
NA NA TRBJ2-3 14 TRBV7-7 CASSLNQGTDTQYF TGTGCCAGCAGCTTAAACCAGGGCACAGATACGCAGTATTTT
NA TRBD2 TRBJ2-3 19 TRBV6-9 CASSHRKARTSGSTDTQYF TGTGCCAGCAGCCATCGGAAAGCGAGGACTAGCGGGAGCACAGATACGCAGTATTTT
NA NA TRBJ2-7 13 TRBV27 CASSPTGPYEQYF TGTGCCAGCAGTCCGACAGGCCCCTACGAGCAGTACTTC
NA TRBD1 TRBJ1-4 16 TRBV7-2 CASSRIGQATNEKLFF TGTGCCAGCAGCAGAATTGGACAGGCAACTAATGAAAAACTGTTTTTT
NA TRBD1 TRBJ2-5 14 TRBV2 CASSRDRDDETQYF TGTGCCAGCAGCAGGGACAGGGATGACGAGACCCAGTACTTC
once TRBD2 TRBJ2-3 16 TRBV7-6 CASSLEWREAPDTQYF TGTGCCAGCAGCTTAGAGTGGCGGGAGGCCCCAGATACGCAGTATTTT
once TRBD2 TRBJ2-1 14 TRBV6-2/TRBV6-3 CASSESGRVNEQFF TGTGCCAGCAGTGAGAGCGGGAGAGTGAATGAGCAGTTCTTC
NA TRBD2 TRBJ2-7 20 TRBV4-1 CASSQKSSGTSGSRAYEQYF TGCGCCAGCAGCCAGAAGAGCTCCGGGACTAGCGGGAGTAGGGCCTACGAGCAGTACTTC
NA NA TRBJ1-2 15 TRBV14 CASSRRTRNDYGYTF TGTGCCAGCAGCCGACGGACAAGGAACGACTATGGCTACACCTTC
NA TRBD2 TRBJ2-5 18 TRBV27 CASSSRTSGSQLIETQYF TGTGCCAGCAGTTCGCGGACTAGCGGGAGCCAGTTAATAGAGACCCAGTACTTC
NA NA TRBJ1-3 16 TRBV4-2 CASSRDTGNSGNTIYF TGTGCCAGCAGCCGAGATACGGGAAACTCTGGAAACACCATATATTTT
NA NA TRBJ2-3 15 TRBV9 CASSLGQPFTDTQYF TGTGCCAGCAGCCTAGGACAGCCCTTCACAGATACGCAGTATTTT
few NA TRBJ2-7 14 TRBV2 CASSEQGGDRKQYF TGTGCCAGCAGTGAGCAGGGTGGGGATAGGAAGCAGTACTTC
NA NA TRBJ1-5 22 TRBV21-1 CASSKANRVGDSIYYSNQPQHF TGTGCCAGCAGCAAAGCGAACAGGGTGGGCGACAGTATATATTATAGCAATCAGCCCCAGCATTTT
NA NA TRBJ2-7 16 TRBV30 CAWSGPLSGSGYEQYF TGTGCCTGGAGTGGACCACTCTCTGGGAGCGGCTACGAGCAGTACTTC
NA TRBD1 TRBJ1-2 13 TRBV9 CASSGGQGYGYTF TGTGCCAGCAGCGGTGGACAGGGGTATGGCTACACCTTC
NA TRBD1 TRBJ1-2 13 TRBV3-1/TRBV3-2 CASSPRGQAGYTF TGTGCCAGCAGCCCGAGAGGACAGGCTGGCTACACCTTC
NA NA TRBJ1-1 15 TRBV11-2 CASSLGAGGNTEAFF TGTGCCAGCAGTCTAGGGGCGGGGGGAAACACTGAAGCTTTCTTT
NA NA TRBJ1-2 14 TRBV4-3 CASSQDGGAYGYTF TGCGCCAGCAGCCAAGACGGGGGGGCCTATGGCTACACCTTC
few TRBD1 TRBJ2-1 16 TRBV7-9 CASSVGDRLSYNEQFF TGTGCCAGCAGCGTCGGGGACAGGCTATCCTACAATGAGCAGTTCTTC
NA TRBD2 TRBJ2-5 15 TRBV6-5 CASSYSLGRVETQYF TGTGCCAGCAGTTACTCGCTTGGGAGGGTTGAGACCCAGTACTTC
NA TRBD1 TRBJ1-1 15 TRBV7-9 CASSLVGQGPPEAFF TGTGCCAGCAGCTTAGTGGGACAGGGGCCCCCTGAAGCTTTCTTT
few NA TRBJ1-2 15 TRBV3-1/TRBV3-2 CASSQDNRPNYGYTF TGTGCCAGCAGCCAAGATAACAGACCCAACTATGGCTACACCTTC
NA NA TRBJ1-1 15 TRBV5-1 CASSLEGTGVTEAFF TGCGCCAGCAGCTTGGAAGGCACTGGAGTCACTGAAGCTTTCTTT
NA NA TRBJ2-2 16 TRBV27 CASRRDIEPTTGELFF TGTGCCAGCAGACGCGACATTGAACCTACGACCGGGGAGCTGTTTTTT
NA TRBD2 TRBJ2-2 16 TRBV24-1 CATSKPRGESTGELFF TGTGCCACCTCTAAGCCGCGGGGGGAGAGCACCGGGGAGCTGTTTTTT
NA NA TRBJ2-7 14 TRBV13 CASSSRGGDYEQYF TGTGCCAGCAGCTCCCGAGGGGGGGACTACGAGCAGTACTTC
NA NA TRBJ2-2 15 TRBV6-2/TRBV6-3 CASSYPRGWTGELFF TGTGCCAGCAGTTACCCTAGGGGATGGACCGGGGAGCTGTTTTTT
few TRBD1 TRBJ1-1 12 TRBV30 CAWSATGAGAFF TGTGCCTGGAGTGCGACAGGGGCTGGGGCTTTCTTT
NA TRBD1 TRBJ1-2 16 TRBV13 CASSLGRTGQGDGYTF TGTGCCAGCAGCTTAGGTCGGACAGGGCAGGGTGATGGCTACACCTTC
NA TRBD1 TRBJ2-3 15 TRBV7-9 CASSLLGQGADTQYF TGTGCCAGCAGCCTACTGGGACAGGGGGCAGATACGCAGTATTTT
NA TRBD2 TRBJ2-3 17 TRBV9 CASSARRESGGTDTQYF TGTGCCAGCAGCGCCCGGAGGGAGAGCGGGGGCACAGATACGCAGTATTTT
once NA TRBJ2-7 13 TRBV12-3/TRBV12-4 CASMGAETYEQYF TGTGCCAGCATGGGGGCGGAGACCTACGAGCAGTACTTC
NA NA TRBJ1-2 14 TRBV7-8 CASSLETGVYGYTF TGTGCCAGCAGCTTAGAGACTGGCGTCTATGGCTACACCTTC
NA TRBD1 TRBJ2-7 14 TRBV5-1 CASREGQGPYEQYF TGCGCCAGCAGGGAGGGACAGGGCCCCTACGAGCAGTACTTC
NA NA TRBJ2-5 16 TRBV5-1 CASSLGRGRSGETQYF TGCGCCAGCAGCTTGGGTAGGGGCCGGTCTGGAGAGACCCAGTACTTC
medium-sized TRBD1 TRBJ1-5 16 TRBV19 CASSPKGQGFRQPQHF TGTGCCAGTAGTCCCAAGGGACAGGGATTCCGACAGCCCCAGCATTTT
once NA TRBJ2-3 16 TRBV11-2 CASSLGGLASTDTQYF TGTGCCAGCAGCTTAGGCGGCCTAGCGAGCACAGATACGCAGTATTTT
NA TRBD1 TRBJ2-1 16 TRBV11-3 CASSRTPGQGYGEQFF TGTGCCAGCAGCCGTACACCGGGACAGGGCTATGGTGAGCAGTTCTTC
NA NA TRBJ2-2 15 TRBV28 CASSFSRANTGELFF TGTGCCAGCAGTTTTAGCAGGGCGAACACCGGGGAGCTGTTTTTT
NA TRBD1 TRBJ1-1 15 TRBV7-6 CASSLGQGGNTEAFF TGTGCCAGCAGCTTAGGGCAGGGGGGGAACACTGAAGCTTTCTTT